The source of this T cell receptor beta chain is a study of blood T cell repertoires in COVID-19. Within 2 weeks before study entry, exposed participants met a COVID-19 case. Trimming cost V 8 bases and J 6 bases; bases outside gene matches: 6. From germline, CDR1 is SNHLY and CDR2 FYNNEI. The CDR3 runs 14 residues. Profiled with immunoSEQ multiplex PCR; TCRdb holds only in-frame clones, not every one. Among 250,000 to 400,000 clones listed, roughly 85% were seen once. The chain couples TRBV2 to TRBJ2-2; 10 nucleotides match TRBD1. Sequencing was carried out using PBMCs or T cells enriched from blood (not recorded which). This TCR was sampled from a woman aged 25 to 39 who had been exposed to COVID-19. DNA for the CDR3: TGTGCCAGCCGGTGGGGACAGGGGCCCGGGGAGCTGTTTTTT. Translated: CASRWGQGPGELFF.